One sample yielded the 17 T cell receptor beta chains listed below, sequenced in a study of blood T cell repertoires in COVID-19. Assay used: immunoSEQ multiplex PCR; TCRdb lists only in-frame clones, some missing. This table holds some 300,000 clones, under 90% found once. The source material was PBMCs or T cells enriched from blood (not recorded which). All receptors come from a man aged 30 to 39 who had recovered from COVID-19.

This chain joins TRBV6-4 and TRBJ2-5; 11 bases line up with TRBD2. The CDR3 is 14 amino acids. V was clipped by 7 bases and J by 4 bases; unmatched bases: 5. Germline assignment: CDR1 MRHNA and CDR2 SNTAGT. In DNA, the CDR3 is TGTGCCAGCATTACCGGACTAGCGGGAGAGACCCAGTACTTC. This gives the protein CASITGLAGETQYF.

The rearrangement joins TRBV7-9 to TRBJ1-1; 8 bases map to TRBD1. The V and J ends lost 2 bases and 1 base, in that order; junction bases with no gene match: 9. Germline CDR1 and CDR2: SEHNR and FQNEAQ (reference sequence). The CDR3 totals 17 residues. CDR3 region: CASSLTRGLQKNTEAFF. CDR3 sequence (DNA): TGTGCCAGCAGCTTAACCAGGGGGCTACAAAAGAACACTGAAGCTTTCTTT.

In its sample, this clone was seen once. The chain joins TRBV25-1 to TRBJ1-1, with 12 bases that match TRBD1. The CDR3 is 16 residues long. V lost 5 bases to trimming and J lost 4 bases; unmatched junction nucleotides: 8. Per the germline V gene, CDR1 is MGHDK and CDR2 is SYGVNS. CDR3 sequence (DNA): TGTGCCAGCAGTCCCTGGGACAGGGGGCGAGTCACTGAAGCTTTCTTT. Its translation: CASSPWDRGRVTEAFF.

The chain combines TRBV4-2 with TRBJ2-7, with a tentative D call TRBD1 (5 bases). Germline loops: CDR1 LGHNA, CDR2 YNFKEQ. V was cut by 4 bases and J by 0 bases, with 13 bases left in between. The CDR3 totals 15 residues. The DNA of the CDR3 is TGTGCCAGCAGCCCCATGGGGCCGAGCTCCTACGAGCAGTACTTC. Its protein is CASSPMGPSSYEQYF.

This sequence joins TRBV27 and TRBJ1-2, with a tentative D call TRBD1 (5 bases). CDR3 length: 13 residues. The germline CDR1 and CDR2 sequences are MNHEY and SMNVEV (reference sequence). Trimming stripped 6 bases from V and 6 bases from J, with 14 bases between. CDR3 region: CASSFGGWNGYTF. CDR3 DNA sequence: TGTGCCAGCAGCTTCGGGGGATGGAATGGCTACACCTTC.

This clone was seen only a few times. This chain links TRBV27 with TRBJ2-1; no clear D. The CDR3 has 14 residues. Germline CDR1 and CDR2: MNHEY and SMNVEV (reference sequence). With 5 bases removed from V and 7 bases from J, the gap between germline ends came to 15 bases. CDR3 sequence reads: CASSPSPTRNEQFF. The CDR3 nucleotides are TGTGCCAGCAGTCCTTCCCCGACTCGTAATGAGCAGTTCTTC.

The CDR3: CASSSGTDYEQYF. CDR3 nucleotides: TGTGCCAGCAGCTCCGGGACAGACTACGAGCAGTACTTC. The chain couples TRBV7-6 to TRBJ2-7, with 7 bases lining up with TRBD1. Germline CDR1 is SGHVS and CDR2 is FNYEAQ. V was pared by 4 bases and J by 3 bases, with 3 bases of the junction left unmatched. The CDR3 consists of 13 residues.

Only one count was recorded for this clone. The V gene is TRBV7-2, the J gene TRBJ2-7, with TRBD1 matching over 9 bases. Germline V gene sequence: CDR1 SGHTA, CDR2 FQGNSA. The V gene end was trimmed by 4 bases and the J gene end by 2 bases; junction bases not matched to a gene: 3. The CDR3 totals 14 residues. The CDR3 loop is CASSSGTGPYEQYF. The CDR3 DNA reads TGTGCCAGCAGCTCCGGGACAGGGCCCTACGAGCAGTACTTC.

V is TRBV5-1 and J is TRBJ2-4; D might be TRBD2 (7 bases). Trimming removed 4 bases from V and 5 bases from J, with 31 bases in between. This CDR3 comprises 20 residues. Germline CDR1 is SGHRS and CDR2 is YFSETQ. The CDR3 protein is CASSNTLSRGGAGRENIQYF. The CDR3 DNA sequence: TGCGCCAGCAGCAACACGCTCTCTAGGGGGGGGGCCGGGCGGGAAAACATTCAGTACTTC. Complete variable domain (other parts from reference TRBV5-1 and TRBJ2-4): KAGVTQTPRYLIKTRGQQVTLSCSPISGHRSVSWYQQTPGQGLQFLFEYFSETQRNKGNFPGRFSGRQFSNSRSEMNVSTLELGDSALYLCASSNTLSRGGAGRENIQYFGAGTRLSVL.

The rearrangement links TRBV30 to TRBJ2-3; the match to TRBD2 covers 7 bases. In germline, CDR1 is GTSNPN, CDR2 SVGIG (reference sequence). J gave up 0 bases and V 4 bases, and 4 bases lay outside the gene matches. The CDR3 totals 14 residues. CDR3 nucleotide sequence: TGTGCCTGGACTAGCGGACCCAGCACAGATACGCAGTATTTT. This codes for CAWTSGPSTDTQYF.

The V and J genes are TRBV4-1 and TRBJ2-7, with a tentative D call TRBD1 (5 bases). V was cut by 0 bases and J by 6 bases, with 18 bases left in between. The germline V gene encodes CDR1 MGHRA and CDR2 YSYEKL. This CDR3 comprises 16 residues. The CDR3 region is CASSQETPGWVAEQYF. For the CDR3, the DNA is TGCGCCAGCAGCCAAGAAACCCCAGGGTGGGTTGCCGAGCAGTACTTC.

V and J are TRBV5-1 and TRBJ1-6; possible D gene TRBD1, 6 bases. CDR3 length equals 16 residues. Per the germline V gene, CDR1 is SGHRS and CDR2 is YFSETQ. V lost 0 bases, J lost 6 bases, and 13 bases lay in between. The CDR3 DNA sequence: TGCGCCAGCAGCTTGGGGCAGGGGCTGGTTAATTCACCCCTCCACTTT. Protein sequence: CASSLGQGLVNSPLHF.

The chain links TRBV19 to TRBJ1-1, with D perhaps TRBD1 (6 bases). Germline V lookup: CDR1 LNHDA, CDR2 SQIVND (reference sequence). CDR3 length: 13 residues. The V end was cut by 10 bases, the J end by 0 bases, with 12 bases between. The DNA for the CDR3 is TGTGCCACGAACAGGGCGATGAACACTGAAGCTTTCTTT. Protein product: CATNRAMNTEAFF.

As to this clone: The identical CDR3 is also encoded by other nucleotide sequences in the sample. V gene TRBV14 combines with J gene TRBJ1-4, with no clear D. V was pared by 5 bases and J by 3 bases, with 10 bases between. Germline lookup yields CDR1 SGHDN and CDR2 FVKESK. This CDR3 spans 14 amino acids. As DNA, the CDR3 is TGTGCCAGCAGCTACGGGTTAGCTAATGAAAAACTGTTTTTT. This translates into CASSYGLANEKLFF.

The V call is TRBV19, the J call TRBJ1-1; 11 positions agree with TRBD1. Per the germline V gene, CDR1 is LNHDA and CDR2 is SQIVND (reference sequence). The CDR3 sequence is 15 residues long. The V gene end was trimmed by 6 bases and the J gene end by 1 base; junction bases not matched to a gene: 4. CDR3: CASRSGTGGNTEAFF. The CDR3 nucleotides are TGTGCCAGTAGATCCGGGACAGGGGGGAACACTGAAGCTTTCTTT.

The V gene is TRBV5-6, the J gene TRBJ1-5; D gene uncertain. CDR1 and CDR2 (germline): SGHDT, YYEEEE. V was shortened by 0 bases and J by 9 bases, with 13 bases between the two germline ends. There are 14 residues in the CDR3. The CDR3 sequence: CASSLAQEGLPQHF. The CDR3 DNA reads as TGTGCCAGCAGCTTGGCGCAGGAGGGTCTGCCCCAGCATTTT. Full variable domain (remainder filled in from reference TRBV5-6 and TRBJ1-5): DAGVTQSPTHLIKTRGQQVTLRCSPKSGHDTVSWYQQALGQGPQFIFQYYEEEERQRGNFPDRFSGHQFPNYSSELNVNALLLGDSALYLCASSLAQEGLPQHFGDGTRLSIL.

This rearrangement joins TRBV7-9 to TRBJ1-3; TRBD1 matches at 7 bases. This CDR3 spans 15 amino acids. From germline, CDR1 is SEHNR and CDR2 FQNEAQ (reference sequence). J gave up 4 bases and V 5 bases, and 8 bases lay outside the gene matches. The CDR3 reads CASSTNDRAGNTIYF. CDR3 nucleotides: TGTGCCAGCAGCACCAACGACAGGGCGGGAAACACCATATATTTT.